This T cell receptor (beta chain) emerged from a study of beta chain features in type 1 diabetes (dated by TCRdb to 2016 to 2018). Context from the whole study: No differences in mean age, gender distribution, total cell number or subset yield were found between patients and healthy donors. A total of over 90,000,000 sorted cells were examined across all samples, and a strong correlation was observed between cell number per subset and RNA yield. The study compared the TCRB repertoires of sorted circulating CD4+ T cell subsets in recently diagnosed type 1 diabetes patients with those in matched healthy donors. Regulatory and stem cell-like memory subsets were isolated from only 8 patients and about eight healthy donors, whereas naive and central memory subsets came from all 30 or so donors.

From each donor, a single peripheral blood sample of approximately 120 mL on average was drawn into heparinised tubes. A BD FACSAria II and a panel including CD45RO, CCR7, CD25, CD127, CD95 and CD27 were used to sort naive, central memory, regulatory and stem cell-like memory CD4+ T cells. All sorted populations exceeded 95% purity. PBMCs were separated immediately by Lymphoprep density gradient centrifugation and were stained directly, without being cultured. So that batch effects would be minimized, each experiment stained and sorted samples in pairs, pairing one healthy donor with one patient. All of the isolated RNA was reverse transcribed with the High Capacity cDNA Reverse Transcription Kit, so expressed TCRB transcripts were sequenced. Naive, central memory and regulatory T cell samples underwent deep immunoSEQ sequencing, averaging approximately 3.5 million total reads per sample. Sorted cells were lysed in RLT buffer, and RNA was extracted using DNase-treated RNeasy Micro or Mini kits according to cell number. Each cell subset was processed on its own to prevent cross-contamination, while patient and healthy donor samples were processed together. Using the immunoSEQ multiplex PCR, TCRB sequences were amplified from cDNA into 87-bp fragments spanning the CDR3 region. Sequencing of the amplicons was done on the Illumina HiSeq platform. Processing in the source paper ran as follows. Synthetic template baselines were used to correct PCR bias computationally, reads within Hamming distance 2 were collapsed, and singletons that could not be merged were discarded. Reads were aligned against IMGT to assign V, D and J genes, CDR3 length and insertions or deletions at six rearrangement sites. Within each subset, clonotype counts were normalized to sorted cell number, and only after that were true diversity and Gini coefficients computed with the tcR R package. The overlap coefficient, calculated on TCRB nucleotide sequences, was used to measure repertoire sharing. TCRdb mirrors the immuneACCESS table, restricted to in-frame sequences. Some clones are absent from its copies; in checked studies, under half trace to an unresolved V gene, and the reason for the others is unknown. Clone size and V and J calls were adopted from that table, with D and trimming inferred from the DNA. This sample gives some 350,000 clones in total; around 9.6% of them show up just once. About 0.63% of the sample belongs to the ten largest clones.

Results and caveats for the whole study, not just this receptor: Because cDNA was sequenced instead of genomic DNA, activated cells with high expression could be over-represented, although the groups did not differ in activation or CD3 levels. Fewer insertions and more nucleotide deletions at VDJ recombination sites were observed in patients with type 1 diabetes, implying thymic rearrangement abnormalities. Naive, central memory and regulatory TCRB repertoires appeared to be more similar among patients than among healthy donors. Shorter templates might be favored by PCR, yet because patient and control samples were amplified and corrected together, any such skew would affect both groups equally. HLA sub-analyses involved small numbers of individuals, so any influence of HLA type on TCRB rearrangement remained unresolved. Type 1 diabetes patients showed a moderate but significant shortening of TCRB CDR3 length in all four CD4+ subsets.

This clone has a count of ten or more. Its antigen is not yet known. Base quality data are lacking; no much larger clone is found one base away. Specimen: central memory CD4+ T cells from blood. The receptor was isolated from a man aged 25-40 years with type 1 diabetes.

The CDR3 corresponds to CSVGRGNEDAQLFF. The nucleotide sequence reads TGCAGCGTTGGCCGGGGAAACGAGGATGCGCAACTGTTTTTT. This chain joins TRBV29-1 to TRBJ1-4; the D gene cannot be named for sure. There are 14 amino acids in the CDR3, from cysteine to phenylalanine inclusive. Only CDR3 DNA remains: 42 bases, in frame from the first base. V is cut by 4 bases and J by 12 bases, and the space between the germline ends is 21 bases. CDR1 and CDR2, per the germline V gene, are SQVTM and ANQGSEA.